The 14 T cell receptor beta chains below all came from one sample that was sequenced in a study of cytomegalovirus exposure and HLA in healthy donors. The PCR contained 60 Vbeta and 13 Jbeta primers. Generated by immunoSEQ multiplex PCR, the TCRdb table keeps only in-frame clones and is missing some. The data show around 94,000 clones, around 63% seen once. What was sequenced was PBMCs. These receptors originate from a human donor in good health.

This clone came up once. The CDR3 nucleotides read TGTGCCAGCAGCTTGTTCAGTTCTAGCGGGACCTACGAGCAGTACTTC. Protein sequence: CASSLFSSSGTYEQYF. The chain is built from TRBV5-8 and TRBJ2-7; 9 positions match TRBD2. The germline V gene encodes CDR1 SGHTS and CDR2 YDEGEE. V shed 1 base and J 2 bases; nucleotides not matched to a gene: 7. This CDR3 has 16 residues.

This chain links TRBV21-1 with TRBJ1-2; the table's D call, TRBD1, has no DNA check behind it. TRBV21-1 is noted as a pseudogene. The CDR3 consists of 11 residues. The CDR3 reads CASDRGRGYTF. CDR3 sequence (DNA): TGTGCCAGCGACAGGGGTCGGGGCTACACCTTC.

About this clone itself: Compared with germline, one end of the junction differs, possibly owing to a read error. The CDR3 DNA reads as TGTGCTAGCAGCTTAGGTCGAGGGGGACATGAGCAGTTCTTC. Translating gives CASSLGRGGHEQFF. The chain links TRBV7-7 to TRBJ2-1; the D gene is possibly TRBD1 (6 bases). Germline assignment: CDR1 SSHAT and CDR2 FNYEAQ (reference sequence). This CDR3 is 14 amino acids long.

The chain joins TRBV12-5 to TRBJ2-3, with 7 bases matching TRBD1. The CDR3 consists of 17 residues. The V segment lost 2 bases and the J segment 2 bases; nucleotides outside the gene matches: 10. The V gene's germline CDR1 is LGHNT and CDR2 FRNRAP. CDR3 coding DNA: TGTGCTAGTGGTTTGCCCCTGGGACAGTTAAACACAGATACGCAGTATTTT. This codes for CASGLPLGQLNTDTQYF.

This chain uses TRBV7-8 with TRBJ2-3; 8 bases map to TRBD1. The CDR3 has 17 amino acids. The V and J ends lost 4 bases and 2 bases, in that order; junction bases with no gene match: 11. Germline V gene data show CDR1 as SGHVS and CDR2 as FQNEAQ. CDR3 coding DNA: TGTGCCAGCAGCTCCCTCCCCGGGACAGGCCCCACAGATACGCAGTATTTT. It encodes CASSSLPGTGPTDTQYF.

The rearrangement uses TRBV27 and TRBJ2-3; D possibly corresponds to TRBD2 (6 bases). In germline, CDR1 is MNHEY, CDR2 SMNVEV (reference sequence). The CDR3 has 17 residues. Trimming cost V 6 bases and J 6 bases, with 25 bases left between them. The CDR3 DNA sequence: TGTGCCAGCAGGGCCGGTTGGAGTGCTAGCGTTCGCGATACGCAGTATTTT. Its translation is CASRAGWSASVRDTQYF.

This clone has more than one count but fewer than ten. J is TRBJ1-2 and V is TRBV6-5; a possible D gene is TRBD1 (6 bases). V was pared by 6 bases and J by 5 bases, with 7 bases between. Germline V gene data show CDR1 as MNHEY and CDR2 as SVGAGI. CDR3 length equals 11 residues. The CDR3 DNA reads as TGTGCCAGCAGCCAGGGGTATGGCTACACCTTC. The encoded protein is CASSQGYGYTF.

V and J are TRBV7-6 and TRBJ1-1; 7 bases agree with TRBD1. Germline-derived CDR1 and CDR2 are SGHVS and FNYEAQ. The CDR3 covers 16 residues. V trimming: 3 bases; J trimming: 2 bases; junction bases outside the gene matches: 9. The CDR3 here is CASSLTPGQINTEAFF. The CDR3 DNA follows: TGTGCCAGCAGCTTGACTCCGGGACAGATTAACACTGAAGCTTTCTTT.

The chain employs TRBV5-1 and TRBJ2-3, with 13 bases matching TRBD2. The junction had 0 bases not matched to a gene; V was cut back by 5 bases and J by 0 bases. The germline gives CDR1 SGHRS, CDR2 YFSETQ. The CDR3 loop spans 15 amino acids. This chain's CDR3 is CASRTSGRSTDTQYF. CDR3 coding DNA: TGCGCCAGCAGGACTAGCGGGAGGAGCACAGATACGCAGTATTTT.

V is TRBV6-1 and J is TRBJ1-5; possible D gene TRBD1, 5 bases. Trimming left V 4 bases short and J 4 bases short, with 14 bases between. This CDR3 contains 15 residues. CDR1 and CDR2 (germline): MNHNS, SASEGT. The CDR3 is CASSGGRQLNQPQHF. The CDR3 nucleotides read TGTGCCAGCAGTGGGGGGAGGCAGCTTAATCAGCCCCAGCATTTT.

For this clone: This CDR3 is also generated by other DNA sequences in the sample. The J gene is TRBJ2-1, the V gene TRBV7-9, with D possibly matching TRBD2 (7 bases). V was pared by 6 bases and J by 4 bases, with 16 bases between. Germline CDR1 SEHNR, CDR2 FQNEAQ (reference sequence). The CDR3 consists of 15 residues. This chain's CDR3 is CASSPAGGPYNEQFF. The CDR3 DNA reads TGTGCCAGCAGTCCGGCCGGGGGGCCTTACAATGAGCAGTTCTTC.

This chain joins TRBV20-1 and TRBJ2-5; 7 bases line up with TRBD2. V shed 6 bases and J 7 bases; nucleotides not matched to a gene: 5. Looked up from germline, CDR1 is DFQATT and CDR2 is SNEGSKA (reference sequence). This CDR3 region has 11 residues. CDR3: CSAVTGGTQYF. The CDR3 DNA reads TGCAGTGCGGTGACGGGGGGGACCCAGTACTTC.

The J gene is TRBJ2-7, the V gene TRBV5-1; the match to TRBD1 covers 8 bases. The CDR3 is 14 residues long. Germline V gives CDR1 SGHRS, CDR2 YFSETQ. Trimming cost V 4 bases and J 4 bases; bases outside gene matches: 7. The CDR3 protein is CASSPGQGAYEQYF. For the CDR3, the DNA is TGCGCCAGCAGCCCCGGGCAGGGGGCTTACGAGCAGTACTTC.

V usage is TRBV2 and J usage is TRBJ2-5; a weak D match, TRBD2 (5 bases). Germline-derived CDR1 and CDR2 are SNHLY and FYNNEI. V lost 8 bases to trimming and J lost 3 bases, with 16 bases between them. The length of the CDR3 is 14 residues. This CDR3 is CASLGPSGKETQYF. As DNA, the CDR3 is TGTGCCAGCCTCGGGCCTTCGGGGAAAGAGACCCAGTACTTC.